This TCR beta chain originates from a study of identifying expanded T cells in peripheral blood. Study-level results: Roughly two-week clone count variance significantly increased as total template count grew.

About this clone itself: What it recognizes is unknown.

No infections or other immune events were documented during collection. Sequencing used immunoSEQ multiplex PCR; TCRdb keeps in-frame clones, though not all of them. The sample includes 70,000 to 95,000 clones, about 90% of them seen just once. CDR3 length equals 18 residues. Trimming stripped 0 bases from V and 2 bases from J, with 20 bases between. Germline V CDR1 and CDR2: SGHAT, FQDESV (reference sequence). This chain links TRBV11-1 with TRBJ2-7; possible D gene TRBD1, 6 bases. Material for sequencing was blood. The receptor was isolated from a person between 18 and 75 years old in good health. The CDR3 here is CASSLATAGVGVPYEQYF. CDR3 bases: TGTGCCAGCAGCTTAGCTACCGCAGGGGTCGGCGTTCCCTACGAGCAGTACTTC.